This is a list of T cell receptor beta chains from one sample in a study of blood T cell repertoires in COVID-19. Data came from immunoSEQ multiplex PCR; TCRdb stores just in-frame clones and leaves some out. The top ten clones hold more than 2.5% of a sample with approximately 74,000 clones, 75% to 90% of them seen once. Sequenced sample: peripheral blood. These receptors came from a man of 80 years or more with active or convalescent COVID-19. Both conserved end residues are part of each CDR3. A D gene is named only where the DNA matches it firmly. Expanded clones get a size class; other rows say once, few or many, or leave the size out.

>NA|TRBD2|TRBV10-3|TRBJ2-7
CAISESPFGRANEQYF
TGTGCCATCAGTGAGTCACCATTCGGGAGGGCCAACGAGCAGTACTTC
>NA|NA|TRBV18|TRBJ1-4
CASSPREANEKLFF
TGTGCCAGCTCACCCCGGGAAGCTAATGAAAAACTGTTTTTT
>NA|TRBD1|TRBV6-6|TRBJ2-7
CASSHTGTGPYEQYF
TGTGCCAGCAGTCACACCGGGACAGGGCCCTACGAGCAGTACTTC
>NA|NA|TRBV30|TRBJ2-5
CAWSVLETQYF
TGTGCCTGGAGTGTACTCGAGACCCAGTACTTC
>NA|NA|TRBV7-2|TRBJ2-1
CASSFRTDSYNEQFF
TGTGCCAGCAGCTTTCGGACAGACTCCTACAATGAGCAGTTCTTC
>NA|NA|TRBV12-5|TRBJ2-3
CASGLRGADTQYF
TGTGCTAGTGGCCTCAGGGGTGCAGATACGCAGTATTTT
>NA|TRBD1|TRBV7-6|TRBJ2-5
CASSYDRGKARETQYF
TGTGCCAGCAGCTATGACAGGGGGAAAGCTAGGGAGACCCAGTACTTC
>NA|TRBD2|TRBV19|TRBJ2-4
CASSNRLAGLRDIQYF
TGTGCCAGTAGTAATAGACTAGCGGGGTTGCGAGACATTCAGTACTTC
>medium-sized|TRBD1|TRBV7-2|TRBJ2-3
CASSYGQGSLDTQYF
TGTGCCAGCAGCTACGGACAGGGATCGTTAGATACGCAGTATTTT
>NA|TRBD1|TRBV7-2|TRBJ1-6
CASSLGTGLYNSPLHF
TGTGCCAGCAGCTTGGGGACAGGTCTCTATAATTCACCCCTCCACTTT
>NA|NA|TRBV2|TRBJ2-7
CASSGLAYEQYF
TGTGCCAGCAGTGGGCTCGCCTACGAGCAGTACTTC
>NA|TRBD1|TRBV3-1/TRBV3-2|TRBJ1-5
CASSGGGYGNQPQHF
TGTGCCAGCAGCGGAGGGGGCTATGGCAATCAGCCCCAGCATTTT
>NA|TRBD2|TRBV24-1|TRBJ2-5
CATSDGTSGGLETQYF
TGTGCCACCAGTGACGGGACTAGCGGGGGTTTAGAGACCCAGTACTTC
>NA|TRBD2|TRBV6-5|TRBJ2-2
CASAYPSGGTGELFF
TGTGCCAGCGCCTACCCGAGCGGGGGCACCGGGGAGCTGTTTTTT
>NA|NA|TRBV2|TRBJ1-1
CASSDFGGRTEAFF
TGTGCCAGCAGTGATTTCGGGGGGCGGACTGAAGCTTTCTTT
>NA|NA|TRBV5-4|TRBJ2-2
CASSLVIQNTGELFF
TGTGCCAGCAGCTTGGTAATACAGAACACCGGGGAGCTGTTTTTT
>NA|NA|TRBV5-6|TRBJ2-1
CASSLARGSPYPDEQFF
TGTGCCAGCAGCTTGGCTCGTGGGAGTCCCTACCCAGATGAGCAGTTCTTC
>NA|NA|TRBV28|TRBJ1-4
CASNGVTGSNEKLFF
TGTGCCAGCAACGGGGTCACGGGCTCTAATGAAAAACTGTTTTTT
>NA|TRBD1|TRBV30|TRBJ2-2
CAWKDQGAAGELFF
TGTGCCTGGAAGGATCAGGGGGCCGCCGGGGAGCTGTTTTTT
>few|NA|TRBV5-1|TRBJ1-5
CASSPTGLHQPQHF
TGCGCCAGCAGCCCTACAGGGCTGCATCAGCCCCAGCATTTT
>NA|NA|TRBV4-2|TRBJ2-3
CASSQVLGPDTQYF
TGTGCCAGCAGCCAAGTACTTGGGCCAGATACGCAGTATTTT
>NA|TRBD1|TRBV5-1|TRBJ2-5
CASSTRDREETQYF
TGCGCCAGCAGCACTAGGGACAGAGAAGAGACCCAGTACTTC
>once|NA|TRBV6-5|TRBJ1-2
CASSPVGASNYGYTF
TGTGCCAGCAGTCCCGTAGGGGCGAGTAACTATGGCTACACCTTC
>NA|NA|TRBV19|TRBJ1-5
CASSTQGIGPQHF
TGTGCCAGTAGTACACAGGGTATCGGGCCCCAGCATTTT
>NA|TRBD1|TRBV6-5|TRBJ1-4
CASSYPKGQINEKLFF
TGTGCCAGCAGTTACCCGAAGGGACAGATTAATGAAAAACTGTTTTTT
>NA|NA|TRBV7-9|TRBJ1-2
CASSNLGPGPLGYTF
TGTGCCAGCAGCAACCTAGGGCCAGGGCCTCTTGGCTACACCTTC
>NA|NA|TRBV7-8|TRBJ1-4
CASSLGGRNEKLFF
TGTGCCAGCAGCTTAGGGGGCAGAAATGAAAAACTGTTTTTT
>NA|TRBD2|TRBV5-1|TRBJ2-5
CASSSGTSRETQYF
TGCGCCAGCAGCTCCGGGACTAGCAGAGAGACCCAGTACTTC
>NA|TRBD1|TRBV19|TRBJ1-2
CASSTGTESYGYTF
TGTGCCAGTTCAACCGGGACAGAGTCCTATGGCTACACCTTC
>NA|NA|TRBV7-9|TRBJ1-2
CASTPQGYGYTF
TGTGCCAGCACCCCTCAGGGCTATGGCTACACCTTC
>NA|NA|TRBV6-5|TRBJ2-7
CASSLTGSSYEQYF
TGTGCCAGTTCGTTGACGGGGAGCTCCTACGAGCAGTACTTC
>NA|NA|TRBV7-2|TRBJ1-2
CASSLALQSSSHTF
TGTGCCAGCAGCTTAGCCTTACAGTCCAGTAGTCACACCTTC
>NA|NA|TRBV6-9|TRBJ2-5
CASSLTPSRETQYF
TGTGCCAGCAGTTTAACGCCCTCCCGGGAGACCCAGTACTTC
>NA|TRBD1|TRBV9|TRBJ1-1
CASSVGPGQGSTEAFF
TGTGCCAGCAGCGTAGGCCCGGGACAGGGGTCCACTGAAGCTTTCTTT
>NA|TRBD2|TRBV4-2|TRBJ2-2
CASSQELAVAGELFF
TGTGCCAGCAGCCAAGAGCTAGCGGTGGCCGGGGAGCTGTTTTTT
>NA|TRBD1|TRBV9|TRBJ1-3
CASSVGQGAGNTIYF
TGTGCCAGCAGCGTAGGACAGGGGGCTGGAAACACCATATATTTT
>NA|NA|TRBV5-1|TRBJ2-3
CASSFFQGRISKDSNRDTQYF
TGCGCCAGCAGCTTCTTCCAGGGGCGAATCTCAAAAGACTCTAATCGGGATACGCAGTATTTT
>NA|TRBD1|TRBV18|TRBJ2-6
CASSSATGAGANVLTF
TGTGCCAGCTCATCGGCCACAGGGGCTGGGGCCAACGTCCTGACTTTC
>NA|TRBD1|TRBV5-1|TRBJ1-4
CASSVTGMSREKLFF
TGCGCCAGCAGCGTGACAGGGATGAGTCGCGAAAAACTGTTTTTT
>NA|NA|TRBV6-5|TRBJ2-2
CATTPGTPNTGELFF
TGTGCCACGACCCCCGGGACACCCAACACCGGGGAGCTGTTTTTT